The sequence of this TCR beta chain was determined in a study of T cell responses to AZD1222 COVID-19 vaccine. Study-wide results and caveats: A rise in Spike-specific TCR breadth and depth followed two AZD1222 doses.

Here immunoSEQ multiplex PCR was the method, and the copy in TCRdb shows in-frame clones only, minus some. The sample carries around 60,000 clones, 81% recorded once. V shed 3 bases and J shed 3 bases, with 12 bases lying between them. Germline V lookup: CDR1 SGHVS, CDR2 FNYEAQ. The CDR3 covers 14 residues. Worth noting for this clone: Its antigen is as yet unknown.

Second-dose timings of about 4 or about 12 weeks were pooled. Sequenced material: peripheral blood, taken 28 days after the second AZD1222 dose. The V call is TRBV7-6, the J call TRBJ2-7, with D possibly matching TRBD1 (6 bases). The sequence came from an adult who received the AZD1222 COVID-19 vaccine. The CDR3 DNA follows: TGTGCCAGCAGCTTCACAGGGTTATTCTACGAGCAGTACTTC. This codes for CASSFTGLFYEQYF. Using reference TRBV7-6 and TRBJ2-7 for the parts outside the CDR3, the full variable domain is GAGVSQSPRYKVTKRGQDVALRCDPISGHVSLYWYRQALGQGPEFLTYFNYEAQQDKSGLPNDRFSAERPEGSISTLTIQRTEQRDSAMYRCASSFTGLFYEQYFGPGTRLTVT.